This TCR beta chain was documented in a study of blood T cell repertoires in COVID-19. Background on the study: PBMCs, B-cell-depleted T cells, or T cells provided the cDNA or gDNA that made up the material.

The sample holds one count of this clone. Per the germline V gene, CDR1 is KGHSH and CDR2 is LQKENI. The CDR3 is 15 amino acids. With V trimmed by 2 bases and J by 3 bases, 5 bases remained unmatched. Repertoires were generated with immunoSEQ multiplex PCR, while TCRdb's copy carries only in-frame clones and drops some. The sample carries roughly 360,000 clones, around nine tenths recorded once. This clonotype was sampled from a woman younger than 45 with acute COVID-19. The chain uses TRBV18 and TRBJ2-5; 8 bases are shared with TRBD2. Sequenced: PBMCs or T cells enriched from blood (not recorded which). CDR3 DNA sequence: TGTGCCAGCTCACCAAGGACCGGGAGGGAAGAGACCCAGTACTTC. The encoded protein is CASSPRTGREETQYF.